This T cell receptor beta chain derives from a study of spatial heterogeneity in lung cancer. Study conclusions and caveats: Expanded intratumoral alpha and beta TCR counts tracked tumor mutation counts. The study found that ubiquitous and regional expanded TCR counts tracked ubiquitous and regional nonsynonymous mutations, respectively.

CDR1 GTSNPN and CDR2 SVGIG come from the germline V gene (reference sequence). V was trimmed by 2 bases and J by 4 bases, leaving 20 bases between them. CDR3 length: 16 residues. One entry per CDR3 protein, called by TCRdb with MiXCR from the 5' RACE reads. The sample lists 17,000 or so distinct CDR3 sequences; roughly 6% were seen once. Specified time point: sample taken at primary tumor resection. There were some 76 donors, all of them untreated patients with early-stage non-small cell lung cancer. On this clonotype itself: No antigen is known for it. This beta chain is a stray sequence in a library constructed for alpha chains; its clone size is not meaningful.

Sequenced here: lung tumor tissue, sampled at surgery. This clonotype was sampled from a male donor with early-stage non-small cell lung cancer. The genes are TRBV30 and TRBJ1-2, with no clear D. The CDR3 reads CAWSPPGANAGYGYTF. DNA of the CDR3: TGTGCCTGGAGTCCGCCGGGAGCCAACGCCGGCTATGGCTACACCTTC.